Each of the 29 T cell receptor beta chains below was sequenced from the same sample in a study of CD8 T cells in ankylosing spondylitis. No antigen has been assigned to these receptors. TCRdb re-analysed the 5' RACE reads in MiXCR, keeping a single row per CDR3 protein. The sample records around 890,000 distinct CDR3 sequences, roughly 10% being singletons. Findings of the study overall: Characteristic of ankylosing spondylitis blood, it appeared, was a TCR beta motif comprising about eight highly homologous variants.

The sequencing sample was made of blood, either unsorted or a sorted T cell fraction (not recorded which). The receptors come from a male donor with ankylosing spondylitis.

This clonotype turned up a few times. The rearrangement uses TRBV15 and TRBJ2-3; 9 nucleotides align to TRBD2. The CDR3 contains 18 residues. The V and J ends lost 2 bases and 3 bases, in that order; junction bases with no gene match: 12. Germline CDR1 is LNHNV and CDR2 is YYDKDF (reference sequence). CDR3 DNA sequence: TGTGCCACCAGCAGAATCCCCTGGAGCGGGAGGATAACAGATACGCAGTATTTT. Translated: CATSRIPWSGRITDTQYF.

V and J are TRBV4-2 and TRBJ2-1; 8 bases are a match to TRBD2. This CDR3 comprises 16 residues. With 4 bases clipped from V and 4 bases from J, the junction kept 9 bases outside the gene matches. Germline lookup yields CDR1 LGHNA and CDR2 YNFKEQ. The CDR3 region has the DNA TGTGCCAGCAGCCTCCAGCGGGGGCACCCGTACAATGAGCAGTTCTTC. Translating gives CASSLQRGHPYNEQFF.

This clonotype has more than one count but fewer than ten. V and J are TRBV20-1 and TRBJ1-2, with no clear D. The CDR3 is made up of 15 amino acids. CDR1 and CDR2 (germline): DFQATT, SNEGSKA (reference sequence). Here the CDR3 reads CRTIGNRLSNYGYTF. CDR3 in DNA: TGCAGGACAATCGGGAACAGACTTTCTAACTATGGCTACACCTTC.

This clonotype was recorded at least ten times. The chain has TRBV7-2 and TRBJ1-3; no clear D gene. CDR1 is SGHTA, CDR2 FQGNSA, per germline. Trimming pared 3 bases from V and 3 bases from J, leaving 12 bases between. The CDR3 totals 15 residues. The CDR3 reads CASSFLGSFGNTIYF. As DNA, the CDR3 is TGTGCCAGCAGCTTTTTGGGATCGTTTGGAAACACCATATATTTT.

The chain recombines TRBV21-1 with TRBJ2-7; the table names TRBD2, a call not compared with the DNA. TRBV21-1 is a listed pseudogene. The CDR3 loop spans 15 amino acids. CDR3 DNA: TGTGCCAGCCATCGGCCAACTAGCGGGGGATACGAGCAGTACTTC. It is translated as CASHRPTSGGYEQYF.

V usage is TRBV25-1 and J usage is TRBJ1-2, with TRBD1 identical over 9 bases. V lost 1 base, J lost 9 bases, and 9 bases stayed unmatched. CDR3 length: 15 residues. The V gene's germline CDR1 is MGHDK and CDR2 SYGVNS. CDR3 nucleotides: TGTGCCAGCAGTGAATCCGGGACAGGGCCCCCTAGCTACACCTTC. It translates to CASSESGTGPPSYTF.

This clonotype was counted many times. The rearrangement uses TRBV12-3 or TRBV12-4 and TRBJ2-3, with 7 bases aligning to TRBD1. This CDR3 comprises 15 residues. V dropped 6 bases and J dropped 1; count of bases not matched to a gene: 7. The CDR3: CASSPQGVGTDTQYF. Written as DNA, the CDR3 is TGTGCCAGCAGCCCGCAGGGGGTAGGCACAGATACGCAGTATTTT.

V gene TRBV3-1 combines with J gene TRBJ1-6, with D perhaps matching TRBD1 (5 bases). The V and J ends lost 1 base and 8 bases respectively, with 12 bases between them. Germline CDR1 LGHDT, CDR2 YNNKEL (reference sequence). CDR3 length: 15 amino acids. The CDR3 coding sequence is TGTGCCAGCAGCCAAGGGGGGACCGCGGATTCACCCCTCCACTTT. Amino acids: CASSQGGTADSPLHF.

This clonotype has only a few counts. The chain has TRBV7-2 and TRBJ1-1, with TRBD1 as a possible D gene (6 bases). From germline, CDR1 is SGHTA and CDR2 FQGNSA. The CDR3 is made up of 13 amino acids. V was pared by 6 bases and J by 13 bases, with 21 bases between. CDR3 in amino acids: CASRPRGRGKIFF. The CDR3 DNA sequence: TGTGCCAGCAGACCCAGGGGAAGGGGAAAGATTTTCTTT.

This clonotype appeared many times. The genes are TRBV20-1 and TRBJ1-5, with D hard to call. In germline, CDR1 is DFQATT, CDR2 SNEGSKA (reference sequence). V was shortened by 0 bases and J by 2 bases, with 11 bases between the two germline ends. CDR3 size: 15 residues. The CDR3 is CSAREGWVGNQPQHF. CDR3 DNA sequence: TGCAGTGCTAGAGAGGGTTGGGTGGGCAATCAGCCCCAGCATTTT.

This chain joins TRBV7-9 and TRBJ2-7; D ambiguous. Germline assignment: CDR1 SEHNR and CDR2 FQNEAQ (reference sequence). Trimming took off 3 bases at V and 0 bases at J, with 9 bases between the two ends. This CDR3 contains 14 residues. The CDR3 spells CASSFMASSYEQYF. As DNA, the CDR3 is TGTGCCAGCAGCTTTATGGCGAGCTCCTACGAGCAGTACTTC.

V gene TRBV6-5 combines with J gene TRBJ1-5; D not resolved. The V end was cut by 0 bases, the J end by 4 bases, with 4 bases between. The germline CDR1 and CDR2 sequences are MNHEY and SVGAGI. The CDR3 has 13 amino acids. The CDR3 DNA sequence: TGTGCCAGCAGTTACTCGCCTAATCAGCCCCAGCATTTT. This translates into CASSYSPNQPQHF.

The J gene is TRBJ2-5, the V gene TRBV20-1; tentatively, D is TRBD2 (5 bases). CDR1 DFQATT and CDR2 SNEGSKA come from the germline V gene (reference sequence). The germline V and J ends were trimmed by 3 bases and 5 bases, with 16 bases remaining between them. This CDR3 has 14 residues. Written as DNA, the CDR3 is TGCAGTGCTAGGCTAAACTTAGCGATTGAGACCCAGTACTTC. Translated, it gives CSARLNLAIETQYF.

This chain links TRBV28 with TRBJ1-5; D not certain. V gave up 3 bases and J gave up 5 bases, with 20 bases separating them. The CDR3 extends over 17 amino acids. Germline V CDR1 and CDR2: MDHEN, SYDVKM. The CDR3 DNA sequence: TGTGCCAGCAGTTTTCTCGGGCAGGCTTTAGTTGATCAGCCCCAGCATTTT. The encoded protein is CASSFLGQALVDQPQHF.

This clonotype was recorded at least ten times. The genes are TRBV5-1 and TRBJ1-2; no clear D gene. Trimming took off 5 bases at V and 5 bases at J, with 10 bases between the two ends. CDR1 is SGHRS, CDR2 YFSETQ, per germline. CDR3 size: 12 residues. The CDR3 DNA follows: TGCGCCAGCAGTGACGGATCATATGGCTACACCTTC. Protein product: CASSDGSYGYTF.

This clonotype appeared a few times. The chain has TRBV10-3 and TRBJ1-2; no clear D gene. Germline lookup yields CDR1 ENHRY and CDR2 SYGVKD. The CDR3 runs 14 residues. V gave up 4 bases and J gave up 4 bases, with 13 bases separating them. In nucleotides, the CDR3 is TGTGCCATCAGTGGAAGTAAGCTCACCTATGGCTACACCTTC. This gives the protein CAISGSKLTYGYTF.

This clonotype was seen a handful of times. The chain employs TRBV7-2 and TRBJ2-1; 8 bases map to TRBD1. Germline CDR1 and CDR2: SGHTA and FQGNSA. There are 14 residues in the CDR3. Unmatched junction bases numbered 6, after V lost 3 bases and J lost 8 bases. The CDR3 here is CASSLTGELYEQFF. Written as DNA, the CDR3 is TGTGCCAGCAGCTTGACAGGGGAATTATATGAGCAGTTCTTC.

The CDR3, as DNA: TGTGCCAGCAGCGACAGGCTAAGGGATCAGCCCCAGCATTTT. Translation: CASSDRLRDQPQHF. V and J are TRBV6-2 or TRBV6-3 and TRBJ1-5; tentative D call: TRBD1 (6 bases). Trimming shortened V by 6 bases and J by 5 bases, and 14 bases separated the two germline ends. The CDR3 is 14 amino acids. Germline-derived CDR1 and CDR2 are MNHEY and SVGEGT.

This clonotype was observed at least ten times. The chain links TRBV5-1 to TRBJ1-2; D is unresolved. The CDR3 totals 12 residues. Germline CDR1 and CDR2: SGHRS and YFSETQ. Trimming pared 2 bases from V and 8 bases from J, leaving 10 bases between. The CDR3 nucleotides read TGCGCCAGCAGCTTTCTCGGGGTCGGCTACACCTTC. Protein: CASSFLGVGYTF.

The chain carries TRBV20-1 and TRBJ2-3; tentative D call: TRBD1 (5 bases). Germline CDR1 and CDR2: DFQATT and SNEGSKA (reference sequence). CDR3 length equals 17 residues. V lost 2 bases to trimming and J lost 0 bases, with 18 bases between them. CDR3 loop: CSARIPSDRTSTDTQYF. The CDR3 nucleotides read TGCAGTGCTAGAATACCCTCTGACAGAACTAGCACAGATACGCAGTATTTT.

This clonotype occurred a few times. The chain recombines TRBV27 with TRBJ2-3; the D gene could be TRBD1 or TRBD2 (5 bases each). The CDR3 is made up of 17 amino acids. V lost 5 bases to trimming and J lost 0 bases, with 18 bases between them. Germline V gene data show CDR1 as MNHEY and CDR2 as SMNVEV (reference sequence). CDR3 amino acids: CASSPSLRGASTDTQYF. The CDR3, as DNA: TGTGCCAGCAGTCCATCCCTTAGAGGGGCTAGCACAGATACGCAGTATTTT.

This clonotype was observed a few times. The V gene is TRBV20-1, the J gene TRBJ2-7; the match to TRBD2 covers 14 bases. V shed 6 bases, J shed 4 bases, and the junction held 5 bases outside the gene matches. CDR1 and CDR2 from the germline V gene are DFQATT and SNEGSKA (reference sequence). The CDR3 is 14 amino acids. The CDR3 nucleotides read TGCAGTGCACGGACTAGCGGGAGGTTTTACGAGCAGTACTTC. As protein: CSARTSGRFYEQYF.

CDR3 region: CASSQDEVARNLNSPLHF. CDR3 DNA: TGCGCCAGCAGCCAAGATGAAGTCGCACGAAACCTTAATTCACCCCTCCACTTT. The gene calls are TRBV4-1 and TRBJ1-6; unclear D gene. CDR1 and CDR2 from the germline V gene are MGHRA and YSYEKL. V was cut by 0 bases and J by 6 bases, with 18 bases left in between. CDR3 length: 18 residues.

This clonotype showed up just a few times. This sequence joins TRBV20-1 and TRBJ1-2, with D possibly TRBD1 on 5 matching bases. Trimming removed 6 bases from V and 1 base from J, with 18 bases in between. The length of the CDR3 is 15 residues. The germline CDR1 and CDR2 sequences are DFQATT and SNEGSKA (reference sequence). CDR3 protein: CSAYDTGPYNYGYTF. CDR3 DNA: TGCAGTGCGTACGATACGGGACCCTATAACTATGGCTACACCTTC.

This clonotype has at least ten counts. The gene calls are TRBV20-1 and TRBJ1-1; D gene unclear. CDR3 length: 13 amino acids. V was pared by 3 bases and J by 3 bases, with 11 bases between. Per the germline V gene, CDR1 is DFQATT and CDR2 is SNEGSKA (reference sequence). The CDR3: CSASLDGDTEAFF. CDR3 bases: TGCAGTGCTAGTCTCGATGGGGACACTGAAGCTTTCTTT.

Regarding this clonotype: A much larger clone lies a single base off, so this may be a read error. This chain uses TRBV20-1 with TRBJ2-1, with D hard to call. The V end lost 0 bases, the J end lost 3 bases, and 6 bases lay between the germline ends. Germline CDR1 is DFQATT and CDR2 is SNEGSKA (reference sequence). The CDR3 consists of 13 residues. The CDR3 sequence: CSARDGVYNEQFF. The CDR3 coding sequence is TGCAGTGCTAGAGATGGGGTCTACAATGAGCAGTTCTTC.

This clonotype was seen more than once but under ten times. V and J are TRBV9 and TRBJ1-4; weak D call: TRBD1 (5 bases). CDR1 is SGDLS, CDR2 YYNGEE, per germline. There are 14 residues in the CDR3. V was pared by 3 bases and J by 7 bases, with 13 bases between. CDR3 region: CASSEGDRAEKLFF. As DNA, the CDR3 is TGTGCCAGCAGCGAAGGGGATAGAGCTGAAAAACTGTTTTTT.

V is TRBV20-1 and J is TRBJ2-7; D possibly corresponds to TRBD2 (5 bases). V lost 3 bases and J lost 1, with 10 bases in between. Germline V gene data show CDR1 as DFQATT and CDR2 as SNEGSKA (reference sequence). CDR3 size: 13 residues. Here the CDR3 reads CSASFTGSYEQYF. The CDR3, as DNA: TGCAGTGCTAGTTTCACGGGGTCCTACGAGCAGTACTTC.

The sample holds a few counts of this clonotype. The chain combines TRBV18 with TRBJ2-6, with D unclear. V lost 3 bases and J 0 bases, leaving 12 bases between the germline ends. CDR1 KGHSH and CDR2 LQKENI come from the germline V gene. This CDR3 is built from 17 residues. The CDR3 region has the DNA TGTGCCAGCTCACCTCGGGCGCTCAGCTCTGGGGCCAACGTCCTGACTTTC. Amino acid sequence: CASSPRALSSGANVLTF.